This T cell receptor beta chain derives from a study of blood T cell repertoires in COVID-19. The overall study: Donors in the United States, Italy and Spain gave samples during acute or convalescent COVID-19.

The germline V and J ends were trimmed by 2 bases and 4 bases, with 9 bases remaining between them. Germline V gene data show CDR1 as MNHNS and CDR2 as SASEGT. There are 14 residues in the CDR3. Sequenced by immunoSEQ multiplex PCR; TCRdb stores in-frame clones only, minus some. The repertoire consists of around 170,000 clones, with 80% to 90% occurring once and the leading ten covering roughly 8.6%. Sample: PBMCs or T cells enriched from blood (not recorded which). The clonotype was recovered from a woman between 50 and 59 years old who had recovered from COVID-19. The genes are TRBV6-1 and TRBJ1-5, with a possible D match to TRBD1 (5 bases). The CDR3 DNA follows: TGTGCCAGCAGTGAATTGAACAGGAATCAGCCCCAGCATTTT. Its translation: CASSELNRNQPQHF.